A selection of T cell receptor beta chains follows, all from one sample in a study of technical replicates of blood from a few donors. Clones were read by immunoSEQ multiplex PCR, and TCRdb kept only the in-frame ones, dropping some. The sample records tens of thousands of clones, approximately 95% being singletons. Sequencing was carried out using PBMCs. Source of these receptors: a human donor in good health. Some clones in this sample may be carry-over from other donors' samples. Both conserved end residues are part of each CDR3. D genes are given only for firm matches. Clone size is stated in some rows and not others, as once, few, many or a class when expanded.

clone_size: NA; j_call: TRBJ2-1; v_call: TRBV2; d_call: TRBD2; cdr3_nt: TGTGCCAGCAGTGTTCTAGCGGCCAACAATGAGCAGTTCTTC; cdr3_aa: CASSVLAANNEQFF
clone_size: NA; j_call: TRBJ2-5; v_call: TRBV7-6; d_call: NA; cdr3_nt: TGTGCCAGCAGCCATCCGAATGCGGGGAGTGTAGAGGAGACCCAGTACTTC; cdr3_aa: CASSHPNAGSVEETQYF
clone_size: NA; j_call: TRBJ1-5; v_call: TRBV29-1; d_call: TRBD1; cdr3_nt: TGCAGCGTTAGTATCGGACAGGGTGGCAATCAGCCCCAGCATTTT; cdr3_aa: CSVSIGQGGNQPQHF
clone_size: NA; j_call: TRBJ2-7; v_call: TRBV10-3; d_call: NA; cdr3_nt: TGTGCCATCAGAGCCCAGACAGTCTCCTACGAGCAGTACTTC; cdr3_aa: CAIRAQTVSYEQYF
clone_size: NA; j_call: TRBJ2-5; v_call: TRBV5-1; d_call: TRBD2; cdr3_nt: TGCGCCAGCAGCCGGGGACTAGCGGGTCTGGACCAAGAGACCCAGTACTTC; cdr3_aa: CASSRGLAGLDQETQYF
clone_size: NA; j_call: TRBJ2-7; v_call: TRBV2; d_call: NA; cdr3_nt: TGTGCCAGCAGCCCCCTCTATAGTCCCTCGACCTACGAGCAGTACTTC; cdr3_aa: CASSPLYSPSTYEQYF
clone_size: NA; j_call: TRBJ1-5; v_call: TRBV28; d_call: TRBD1; cdr3_nt: TGTGCCAGCAGTTTGGGACAGAGAAATCAGCCCCAGCATTTT; cdr3_aa: CASSLGQRNQPQHF
clone_size: NA; j_call: TRBJ1-2; v_call: TRBV14; d_call: TRBD1; cdr3_nt: TGTGCCAGCAGCCAAGAACCAGGGGGTGGCTACACCTTC; cdr3_aa: CASSQEPGGGYTF
clone_size: NA; j_call: TRBJ2-7; v_call: TRBV7-2; d_call: NA; cdr3_nt: TGTGCCAGCAGCCCCGCCGGGGGAACTAGGAGGTACGAGCAGTACTTC; cdr3_aa: CASSPAGGTRRYEQYF
clone_size: NA; j_call: TRBJ2-3; v_call: TRBV7-3; d_call: TRBD2; cdr3_nt: TGTGCCAGCAGTCAAAGCGGGACTATCACAGATACGCAGTATTTT; cdr3_aa: CASSQSGTITDTQYF
clone_size: NA; j_call: TRBJ1-2; v_call: TRBV10-3; d_call: NA; cdr3_nt: TGTGCCATCAGTGAGGGAGGAGGAAACTATGGCTACACCTTC; cdr3_aa: CAISEGGGNYGYTF
clone_size: NA; j_call: TRBJ2-5; v_call: TRBV7-6; d_call: NA; cdr3_nt: TGTGCCAGCAGCCGGGACACAACCGAAGAGACCCAGTACTTC; cdr3_aa: CASSRDTTEETQYF
clone_size: NA; j_call: TRBJ2-3; v_call: TRBV30; d_call: NA; cdr3_nt: TGTGCCTGGGACAGGCTTCAGGGGGATACGCAGTATTTT; cdr3_aa: CAWDRLQGDTQYF
clone_size: NA; j_call: TRBJ1-1; v_call: TRBV30; d_call: NA; cdr3_nt: TGTGCCCGCACGGGACACCCGAACACTGAAGCTTTCTTT; cdr3_aa: CARTGHPNTEAFF
clone_size: NA; j_call: TRBJ1-2; v_call: TRBV7-2; d_call: TRBD1; cdr3_nt: TGTGCCAGCAGCCAGGGACAGCGAAGGGTTGGCTACACCTTC; cdr3_aa: CASSQGQRRVGYTF
clone_size: NA; j_call: TRBJ1-2; v_call: TRBV15; d_call: TRBD1; cdr3_nt: TGTGCCACCAGCAGAGGGGACAGTAGTTTACGTGGCTACACCTTC; cdr3_aa: CATSRGDSSLRGYTF
clone_size: NA; j_call: TRBJ2-7; v_call: TRBV10-1; d_call: TRBD1; cdr3_nt: TGCGCCAGCATTGTCGCCCGGGACAGGCCCTACGAGCAGTACTTC; cdr3_aa: CASIVARDRPYEQYF
clone_size: many; j_call: TRBJ2-1; v_call: TRBV6-1; d_call: TRBD2; cdr3_nt: TGTGCCAGCAGCCGGACTAGCGATTACAATGAGCAGTTCTTC; cdr3_aa: CASSRTSDYNEQFF
clone_size: once; j_call: TRBJ1-1; v_call: TRBV12-5; d_call: NA; cdr3_nt: TGTGCTAGTACCTTTGCACCCTACGGGGCTGAAGCTTTCTTT; cdr3_aa: CASTFAPYGAEAFF
clone_size: NA; j_call: TRBJ2-3; v_call: TRBV27; d_call: TRBD2; cdr3_nt: TGTGCCAGCAGTTCCGGGACTAGGGGCAATACGCAGTATTTT; cdr3_aa: CASSSGTRGNTQYF
clone_size: NA; j_call: TRBJ2-4; v_call: TRBV5-4; d_call: NA; cdr3_nt: TGTGCCAGCAGCCCAGGGACTTCAGCGGGAAACATTCAGTACTTC; cdr3_aa: CASSPGTSAGNIQYF
clone_size: once; j_call: TRBJ1-1; v_call: TRBV5-8; d_call: TRBD1; cdr3_nt: TGTGCCAGCAGCTTAGGGACAGGGAACACTGAAGCTTTCTTT; cdr3_aa: CASSLGTGNTEAFF
clone_size: NA; j_call: TRBJ2-2; v_call: TRBV6-5; d_call: TRBD1; cdr3_nt: TGTGCCAGCAGTTCCACAGGGGTGGACACCGGGGAGCTGTTTTTT; cdr3_aa: CASSSTGVDTGELFF
clone_size: NA; j_call: TRBJ2-2; v_call: TRBV7-7; d_call: NA; cdr3_nt: TGTGCCAGCAGCCCGCTCGGAGGAGCCGGGGAGCTGTTTTTT; cdr3_aa: CASSPLGGAGELFF
clone_size: NA; j_call: TRBJ2-7; v_call: TRBV30; d_call: TRBD1; cdr3_nt: TGTGCCTGGACCGCAGGGACAGGGAACTACGAGCAGTACTTC; cdr3_aa: CAWTAGTGNYEQYF
clone_size: NA; j_call: TRBJ2-7; v_call: TRBV4-3; d_call: NA; cdr3_nt: TGCGCCAGCAGCCAAGGACAGAACTACGAGCAGTACTTC; cdr3_aa: CASSQGQNYEQYF
clone_size: NA; j_call: TRBJ2-1; v_call: TRBV5-1; d_call: TRBD1; cdr3_nt: TGCGCCAGCAGCGGAACCGGGACAGGGCCGAACAATGAGCAGTTCTTC; cdr3_aa: CASSGTGTGPNNEQFF
clone_size: NA; j_call: TRBJ1-1; v_call: TRBV6-1; d_call: NA; cdr3_nt: TGTGCCAGCAGTGTTGAGGGGAACACTGAAGCTTTCTTT; cdr3_aa: CASSVEGNTEAFF
clone_size: NA; j_call: TRBJ1-6; v_call: TRBV15; d_call: NA; cdr3_nt: TGTGCCACCAGCAGAGATACAGGGTTAGATTCACCCCTCCACTTT; cdr3_aa: CATSRDTGLDSPLHF
clone_size: NA; j_call: TRBJ2-5; v_call: TRBV29-1; d_call: NA; cdr3_nt: TGCAGCGTTAACAGGGGGGGGAGGCAAGAGACCCAGTACTTC; cdr3_aa: CSVNRGGRQETQYF
clone_size: NA; j_call: TRBJ2-3; v_call: TRBV13; d_call: NA; cdr3_nt: TGTGCCAGCAGCCCCCGACGGACGCGGGGAGATACGCAGTATTTT; cdr3_aa: CASSPRRTRGDTQYF
clone_size: NA; j_call: TRBJ2-6; v_call: TRBV30; d_call: TRBD2; cdr3_nt: TGTGCCGGGGGACTAGCGCCGAGCTCTGGGGCCAACGTCCTGACTTTC; cdr3_aa: CAGGLAPSSGANVLTF
clone_size: NA; j_call: TRBJ2-1; v_call: TRBV4-1; d_call: TRBD2; cdr3_nt: TGCGCCAGCAGCCCACGGGCTAGCGGGAGTCCTTCCTACAATGAGCAGTTCTTC; cdr3_aa: CASSPRASGSPSYNEQFF
clone_size: once; j_call: TRBJ1-1; v_call: TRBV4-2; d_call: NA; cdr3_nt: TGTGCCAGTAGTCGGGACATCGAAGCTTTCTTT; cdr3_aa: CASSRDIEAFF
clone_size: NA; j_call: TRBJ2-5; v_call: TRBV5-1; d_call: TRBD1; cdr3_nt: TGCGCCAGCAGTCCCCGGACAGGGGGGCTCCAAGAGACCCAGTACTTC; cdr3_aa: CASSPRTGGLQETQYF
clone_size: NA; j_call: TRBJ1-1; v_call: TRBV4-1; d_call: NA; cdr3_nt: TGCGCCAGCAGCCAAGATACCGGGTCGGACACTGAAGCTTTCTTT; cdr3_aa: CASSQDTGSDTEAFF
clone_size: NA; j_call: TRBJ1-1; v_call: TRBV10-3; d_call: NA; cdr3_nt: TGTGCCACCTATTCAGGGGAACGGGCTGAAGCTTTCTTT; cdr3_aa: CATYSGERAEAFF
clone_size: NA; j_call: TRBJ2-5; v_call: TRBV7-2; d_call: TRBD2; cdr3_nt: TGTGCCAGCAGCTCCGGGACTAGCGGGGGGGCGACCCAGTACTTC; cdr3_aa: CASSSGTSGGATQYF
clone_size: NA; j_call: TRBJ2-1; v_call: TRBV18; d_call: TRBD2; cdr3_nt: TGTGCCAGCTCACGTAGCGGGAGCTCCTACAATGAGCAGTTCTTC; cdr3_aa: CASSRSGSSYNEQFF
clone_size: NA; j_call: TRBJ2-1; v_call: TRBV6-5; d_call: NA; cdr3_nt: TGTGCCAGCAGTTACTCGACTAACCACTACAATGAGCAGTTCTTC; cdr3_aa: CASSYSTNHYNEQFF
clone_size: NA; j_call: TRBJ1-1; v_call: TRBV16; d_call: TRBD1; cdr3_nt: TGTGCCAGCAGCCTGACAGGGGGGACTGAAGCTTTCTTT; cdr3_aa: CASSLTGGTEAFF
clone_size: NA; j_call: TRBJ2-2; v_call: TRBV5-4; d_call: TRBD2; cdr3_nt: TGTGCCAGCAGCTTGGGATTCGTTGGGAGCGGGAGCTTAACCGGGGAGCTGTTTTTT; cdr3_aa: CASSLGFVGSGSLTGELFF
clone_size: NA; j_call: TRBJ2-1; v_call: TRBV4-1; d_call: TRBD2; cdr3_nt: TGCGCCAGCAGCCTATTACCGACTAGCGGACTGCGCAATGAGCAGTTCTTC; cdr3_aa: CASSLLPTSGLRNEQFF
clone_size: NA; j_call: TRBJ2-6; v_call: TRBV5-1; d_call: TRBD1; cdr3_nt: TGCGCCAGCAGCAACCGGGACAGGGGGCGTGGGGCCAACGTCCTGACTTTC; cdr3_aa: CASSNRDRGRGANVLTF
clone_size: NA; j_call: TRBJ2-7; v_call: TRBV19; d_call: TRBD1; cdr3_nt: TGTGCCAGTAGTAATCGGGACAGAACCTACGAGCAGTACTTC; cdr3_aa: CASSNRDRTYEQYF